One sample yielded the 24 T cell receptor beta chains listed below, sequenced in a study of T cell responses to AZD1222 COVID-19 vaccine. Sequenced by immunoSEQ multiplex PCR; TCRdb stores in-frame clones only, minus some. The sample shows more than 70,000 clones, around 90% of them seen only once. Sequences were derived from peripheral blood, sampled 28 days after the second AZD1222 dose. These receptors were taken from an adult who received the AZD1222 COVID-19 vaccine.

V and J are TRBV28 and TRBJ2-1; tentative D call: TRBD1 (5 bases). The germline V gene has CDR1 MDHEN and CDR2 SYDVKM. V lost 4 bases, J lost 0 bases, and 13 bases lay in between. This CDR3 contains 16 residues. CDR3 bases: TGTGCCAGCAGTTCCCCTAGGGGATCCTCCTACAATGAGCAGTTCTTC. This codes for CASSSPRGSSYNEQFF.

The chain links TRBV5-4 to TRBJ1-5; D is unresolved. The germline V and J ends were trimmed by 0 bases and 8 bases, with 9 bases remaining between them. The CDR3 length is 13 residues. The germline CDR1 and CDR2 sequences are SGHNT and YYREEE (reference sequence). CDR3 bases: TGTGCCAGCAGCTTGGCCCCCGGCGAGCCCCAGCATTTT. Protein product: CASSLAPGEPQHF.

The chain employs TRBV6-5 and TRBJ1-1; D might be TRBD1 (6 bases). Germline CDR1 and CDR2: MNHEY and SVGAGI. The CDR3 covers 15 residues. The V end lost 1 base, the J end lost 1 base, and 10 bases lay between the germline ends. The CDR3 loop reads CASSYLGAGNTEAFF. The CDR3 region has the DNA TGTGCCAGCAGTTACTTGGGGGCAGGGAACACTGAAGCTTTCTTT.

The rearrangement joins TRBV27 to TRBJ1-2, with D unresolved. The germline V and J ends were trimmed by 3 bases and 8 bases, with 25 bases remaining between them. The germline V gene has CDR1 MNHEY and CDR2 SMNVEV (reference sequence). This CDR3 has 17 residues. CDR3 DNA: TGTGCCAGCAGTTTTCTCAGCCTAGTATCGGGGTCTAGCGGCTACACCTTC. This translates into CASSFLSLVSGSSGYTF.

The V and J genes are TRBV2 and TRBJ2-7, with a weak D call TRBD1 (5 bases). Germline V gene sequence: CDR1 SNHLY, CDR2 FYNNEI. The length of the CDR3 is 13 residues. CDR3 DNA sequence: TGTGCGCTCGCCGAACAGGAGAACTACGAGCAGTACTTC. Residues: CALAEQENYEQYF.

This clone was observed once. V and J are TRBV11-2 and TRBJ2-3, with 10 bases aligning to TRBD2. CDR1 and CDR2 (germline): SGHAT, FQNNGV. With 5 bases clipped from V and 3 bases from J, the junction kept 11 bases outside the gene matches. The CDR3 spans 17 residues. CDR3 sequence reads: CASSVRSGRAGTDTQYF. The CDR3, as DNA: TGTGCCAGCAGCGTAAGAAGCGGGAGGGCCGGGACAGATACGCAGTATTTT.

The chain links TRBV6-6 to TRBJ2-1, with 7 bases that match TRBD2. This CDR3 spans 14 amino acids. Germline V lookup: CDR1 MNHNY, CDR2 SVGAGI (reference sequence). The V and J ends lost 10 bases and 7 bases, in that order; junction bases with no gene match: 13. CDR3 sequence (DNA): TGTGCCACCGGCGAGGGGCGGGAGTTTAATGAGCAGTTCTTC. Protein: CATGEGREFNEQFF.

The J gene is TRBJ2-1, the V gene TRBV28; 8 nucleotides line up with TRBD2. The CDR3 sequence is 14 residues long. Trimming cost V 2 bases and J 7 bases; bases outside gene matches: 4. The germline V gene encodes CDR1 MDHEN and CDR2 SYDVKM. The CDR3 region is CASSLAGGRNEQFF. The CDR3 region has the DNA TGTGCCAGCAGTTTAGCGGGAGGTCGGAATGAGCAGTTCTTC.

This clone was detected once. The CDR3 region has the DNA TGTGCCAGCAGCGAAAGACTAGCCCAACAATATGGCTACACCTTC. Translation gives CASSERLAQQYGYTF. This chain connects TRBV7-9 to TRBJ1-2, with unresolved D. Germline V lookup: CDR1 SEHNR, CDR2 FQNEAQ (reference sequence). V lost 5 bases and J lost 5, with 18 bases in between. This CDR3 has 15 residues.

The sample holds a few counts of this clone. This sequence joins TRBV27 and TRBJ1-6, with D maybe TRBD1 (5 bases). Trimming shortened V by 2 bases and J by 6 bases, and 14 bases separated the two germline ends. CDR1 is MNHEY and CDR2 is SMNVEV in the germline V gene (reference sequence). This CDR3 contains 16 residues. This CDR3 is CASSLTRWGGNSPLHF. In nucleotides, the CDR3 is TGTGCCAGCAGTTTAACGCGATGGGGCGGTAATTCACCCCTCCACTTT.

This clone showed up just a few times. J is TRBJ2-1 and V is TRBV12-5; 7 bases are shared with TRBD2. The CDR3 runs to 13 residues. The ends lost 2 bases at V and 5 bases at J; junction bases unmatched: 0. Germline V gene data show CDR1 as LGHNT and CDR2 as FRNRAP. For the CDR3, the DNA is TGTGCTAGTGGTTTGCGGGGGGACAATGAGCAGTTCTTC. Translation gives CASGLRGDNEQFF.

The V and J genes are TRBV5-4 and TRBJ1-1; weak D call: TRBD1 (6 bases). Germline V CDR1 and CDR2: SGHNT, YYREEE (reference sequence). CDR3 length: 14 residues. Trimming removed 3 bases at V and 3 bases at J, with 12 bases between. The CDR3 sequence: CASSSSQGYTEAFF. CDR3 DNA sequence: TGTGCCAGCAGCTCAAGCCAGGGGTACACTGAAGCTTTCTTT.

J is TRBJ2-5 and V is TRBV5-4, with D perhaps matching TRBD2 (6 bases). V was clipped by 4 bases and J by 5 bases, with 15 bases between them. There are 14 residues in the CDR3. Germline-derived CDR1 and CDR2 are SGHNT and YYREEE (reference sequence). CDR3 nucleotide sequence: TGTGCCAGCAGCCCCGGCCGGGGGTGGGAGACCCAGTACTTC. Translated, it gives CASSPGRGWETQYF.

The genes are TRBV2 and TRBJ1-2; the match to TRBD1 covers 9 bases. The V segment lost 5 bases and the J segment 8 bases; nucleotides outside the gene matches: 9. CDR1 and CDR2 from the germline V gene are SNHLY and FYNNEI. The CDR3 is 14 residues long. The CDR3 loop reads CASSFDGTGKGYTF. CDR3 sequence (DNA): TGTGCCAGCAGTTTCGACGGGACAGGGAAGGGCTACACCTTC. Supplemented by reference TRBV2 and TRBJ1-2, the full variable domain reads EPEVTQTPSHQVTQMGQEVILRCVPISNHLYFYWYRQILGQKVEFLVSFYNNEISEKSEIFDDQFSVERPDGSNFTLKIRSTKLEDSAMYFCASSFDGTGKGYTFGSGTRLTVV.

For the CDR3, the DNA is TGTGCCAGCAGCTTAGATCAGGGGGTAGCTTTCTTT. Translating gives CASSLDQGVAFF. The chain uses TRBV7-8 and TRBJ1-1; TRBD1 matches 7 bases. This CDR3 comprises 12 residues. After removal of 1 base from V and 10 bases from J, the junction contained 3 bases not matched to a gene. Germline V gene lookup returns CDR1 SGHVS and CDR2 FQNEAQ.

This clone was recorded only once. CDR3 nucleotides: TGTGCCAGCAGCTTAGGTCCCGGACAGGGGGCCTTCTATGGCTACACCTTC. Translation gives CASSLGPGQGAFYGYTF. This rearrangement joins TRBV7-9 to TRBJ1-2; 11 bases are a match to TRBD1. Losses at the gene ends were 1 base for V and 4 bases for J; bases not matched to a gene: 8. The CDR3 has 17 residues. Germline-derived CDR1 and CDR2 are SEHNR and FQNEAQ (reference sequence).

The rearrangement uses TRBV2 and TRBJ2-3; TRBD1 matches at 9 bases. The CDR3 contains 17 residues. V shed 7 bases, J shed 3 bases, and the junction held 14 bases outside the gene matches. In germline, CDR1 is SNHLY, CDR2 FYNNEI. CDR3 nucleotides: TGTGCCAGCACCACTTCGTCGGACAGGGGTGGGACAGATACGCAGTATTTT. Protein sequence: CASTTSSDRGGTDTQYF.

The chain combines TRBV29-1 with TRBJ2-1; D gene ambiguous. The length of the CDR3 is 12 residues. Germline CDR1 SQVTM, CDR2 ANQGSEA. Trimming removed 3 bases from V and 4 bases from J, with 7 bases in between. The CDR3 spells CSVEYRYNEQFF. In DNA, the CDR3 is TGCAGCGTTGAGTATAGGTACAATGAGCAGTTCTTC.

This clone has more than one count but fewer than ten. This chain connects TRBV29-1 to TRBJ2-2, with D maybe TRBD2 (7 bases). The V gene lost 1 base and the J gene lost 6 bases, with 12 bases spanning the gap. Per the germline V gene, CDR1 is SQVTM and CDR2 is ANQGSEA. There are 14 residues in the CDR3. CDR3 loop: CSVEVGGEAGELFF. CDR3 in DNA: TGCAGCGTTGAAGTAGGGGGGGAAGCCGGGGAGCTGTTTTTT.

The chain carries TRBV6-5 and TRBJ1-3; D not certain. V was pared by 4 bases and J by 5 bases, with 9 bases between. The CDR3 extends over 13 amino acids. Looked up from germline, CDR1 is MNHEY and CDR2 is SVGAGI. The CDR3 nucleotides read TGTGCCAGCAGTTCGACCTCAAGAAACACCATATATTTT. This codes for CASSSTSRNTIYF.

DNA for the CDR3: TGTGCCAGCAGCCCACCGGGACCCCTCACAGATACGCAGTATTTT. Protein: CASSPPGPLTDTQYF. The V and J genes are TRBV27 and TRBJ2-3; D is perhaps TRBD1 or TRBD2 (5 bases each). The CDR3 has 15 residues. Trimming took off 6 bases at V and 2 bases at J, with 15 bases between the two ends. CDR1 is MNHEY, CDR2 SMNVEV, per germline (reference sequence).

CDR3 loop: CASSYPSTDTQYF. Written as DNA, the CDR3 is TGTGCCAGCAGTTATCCTTCCACAGATACGCAGTATTTT. The chain is built from TRBV27 and TRBJ2-3, with unresolved D. The CDR3 has 13 residues. CDR1 is MNHEY and CDR2 is SMNVEV in the germline V gene (reference sequence). The V end lost 4 bases, the J end lost 2 bases, and 7 bases lay between the germline ends.

The J gene is TRBJ2-1, the V gene TRBV15, with 10 positions matching TRBD2. The CDR3 totals 16 residues. Germline V gene data show CDR1 as LNHNV and CDR2 as YYDKDF (reference sequence). J lost 6 bases, V lost 1 base, and 6 bases had no gene match. CDR3 residues: CATSRALAGVFNEQFF. DNA for the CDR3: TGTGCCACCAGCAGAGCCCTAGCGGGAGTATTCAATGAGCAGTTCTTC.

The chain links TRBV11-2 to TRBJ2-7, with D uncertain. Germline V gene lookup returns CDR1 SGHAT and CDR2 FQNNGV. This CDR3 has 13 amino acids. V lost 3 bases to trimming and J lost 0 bases, with 6 bases between them. The CDR3 region has the DNA TGTGCCAGCAGCTTTACGCCCTCCTACGAGCAGTACTTC. This codes for CASSFTPSYEQYF.